The 4 T cell receptor beta chains presented below share a single source sample, sequenced in a study of glioma-infiltrating T cells (dated by TCRdb to 2015 to 2016). Sequencer: Illumina MiSeq. The iRepertoire nested amplicon-rescue multiplex PCR (arm-PCR) platform was used to amplify TCR alpha and beta CDR3 regions from RNA. TCRdb trimmed the raw reads at Q25, called clones with MiXCR and kept productive beta chains. Under each unique CDR3 protein, matching rows form one entry showing the most common genes and DNA. The sample records around 390,000 distinct CDR3 sequences, 41% of which are singletons. The ten largest clones take up more than 10% of the sample. The sequenced sample was glioma tissue, nonneoplastic brain tissue, or PBMCs (not recorded which). The receptors here all came from a human donor with low-grade glioma or glioblastoma, undergoing nonglioma brain surgery, or in good health (not recorded which).

This clonotype was seen a handful of times. V usage is TRBV3-1 and J usage is TRBJ2-1; either TRBD1 or TRBD2 may supply D (5 bases each). Germline CDR1 LGHDT, CDR2 YNNKEL (reference sequence). CDR3 length equals 14 residues. V lost 2 bases to trimming and J lost 4 bases, with 9 bases between them. In nucleotides, the CDR3 is TGTGCCAGCAGCCAATCAGGGACGTACAATGAGCAGTTCTTC. This encodes CASSQSGTYNEQFF.

This clonotype has at least ten counts. V and J are TRBV27 and TRBJ2-1, with TRBD2 identical over 8 bases. Per germline, CDR1 MNHEY and CDR2 SMNVEV (reference sequence). J lost 7 bases, V lost 2 bases, and 10 bases had no gene match. The CDR3 runs to 16 residues. In nucleotides, the CDR3 is TGTGCCAGCAGTTTAGTCGGGTTTAGCGGGACGAATGAGCAGTTCTTC. This encodes CASSLVGFSGTNEQFF.

The rearrangement joins TRBV20-1 to TRBJ2-5, with 13 bases lining up with TRBD2. The germline V gene encodes CDR1 DFQATT and CDR2 SNEGSKA (reference sequence). This CDR3 contains 16 residues. V lost 5 bases, J lost 0 bases, and 6 bases stayed unmatched. The CDR3 here is CSAWTSGGANQETQYF. The DNA for the CDR3 is TGCAGTGCTTGGACTAGCGGGGGTGCCAACCAAGAGACCCAGTACTTC.

The chain links TRBV7-9 to TRBJ2-7; TRBD1 agrees at 7 bases. The germline gives CDR1 SEHNR, CDR2 FQNEAQ (reference sequence). V gave up 5 bases and J gave up 0 bases; unmatched junction bases: 16. The CDR3 covers 18 residues. The CDR3, as DNA: TGTGCCAGCAGCCCACCGGGACAGCATTGGGCGGGCTCCTACGAGCAGTACTTC. Its translation is CASSPPGQHWAGSYEQYF. Together with reference TRBV7-9 and TRBJ2-7, the CDR3 gives the full variable domain: DTGVSQNPRHKITKRGQNVTFRCDPISEHNRLYWYRQTLGQGPEFLTYFQNEAQLEKSRLLSDRFSAERPKGSFSTLEIQRTEQGDSAMYLCASSPPGQHWAGSYEQYFGPGTRLTVT.